One sample yielded the 10 T cell receptor beta chains listed below, sequenced in a study of control samples from healthy donors and cancer patients. Measured with immunoSEQ multiplex PCR; TCRdb has only the in-frame clones, and not every one. The repertoire includes some 100,000 clones, 70% to 80% of them detected once, and 10% to 13% sits in the top ten. The sequenced sample was blood. These receptors came from a woman in her 30s in good health.

This clone was counted once. The rearrangement uses TRBV15 and TRBJ1-1; no reliable D call. The CDR3 runs 14 residues. The germline gives CDR1 LNHNV, CDR2 YYDKDF (reference sequence). Trimming pared 3 bases from V and 1 base from J, leaving 9 bases between. The CDR3 loop is CATSSQDGNTEAFF. As DNA, the CDR3 is TGTGCCACCAGCAGCCAGGACGGGAACACTGAAGCTTTCTTT.

CDR3 sequence reads: CASSFRRGGGYTF. The CDR3 DNA reads as TGTGCCAGCAGTTTTCGTCGTGGGGGTGGCTACACCTTC. This sequence joins TRBV27 and TRBJ1-2, with a weak D call TRBD1 (5 bases). With 3 bases removed from V and 7 bases from J, the gap between germline ends came to 12 bases. Germline assignment: CDR1 MNHEY and CDR2 SMNVEV (reference sequence). CDR3 length equals 13 residues.

The V call is TRBV6-6, the J call TRBJ1-5, with a tentative D call TRBD1 (6 bases). Trimming removed 5 bases from V and 4 bases from J, with 9 bases in between. The germline CDR1 and CDR2 sequences are MNHNY and SVGAGI (reference sequence). CDR3 length: 13 residues. CDR3 residues: CASSPTGNQPQHF. CDR3 bases: TGTGCCAGCAGTCCCACAGGGAATCAGCCCCAGCATTTT.

The gene calls are TRBV5-1 and TRBJ2-3; 9 bases line up with TRBD2. Germline CDR1 SGHRS, CDR2 YFSETQ. CDR3 size: 16 residues. J was trimmed by 5 bases and V by 0 bases; bases with no gene match: 7. CDR3 residues: CASSLGGGGAVDTQYF. The DNA for the CDR3 is TGCGCCAGCAGCTTGGGCGGCGGGGGGGCAGTAGATACGCAGTATTTT.

The gene calls are TRBV6-1 and TRBJ1-2, with D unclear. V lost 2 bases and J 2 bases, leaving 9 bases between the germline ends. The germline CDR1 and CDR2 sequences are MNHNS and SASEGT. This CDR3 is built from 14 residues. The CDR3 nucleotides read TGTGCCAGCAGTGAATTCCCACAAAACTATGGCTACACCTTC. This gives the protein CASSEFPQNYGYTF.

There are a few counts of this clone. The J gene is TRBJ1-6, the V gene TRBV6-5, with a weak D call TRBD1 (5 bases). V dropped 4 bases and J dropped 5 bases, with 12 bases sitting between them. Per the germline V gene, CDR1 is MNHEY and CDR2 is SVGAGI. The CDR3 loop spans 15 amino acids. CDR3 DNA sequence: TGTGCCAGCAGTTCCGAGACAGCCAATAATTCACCCCTCCACTTT. It specifies CASSSETANNSPLHF.

This clone occurred a few times. The gene calls are TRBV3-1 (or the pseudogene TRBV3-2) and TRBJ2-7, with D possibly being TRBD1 or TRBD2 (5 bases each). The CDR3 is made up of 16 amino acids. The germline V gene has CDR1 LGHDT and CDR2 YNNKEL (reference sequence). The V gene lost 1 base and the J gene lost 2 bases, with 15 bases spanning the gap. DNA of the CDR3: TGTGCCAGCAGCCAAGTCGGGCCGGGGCCAACCTACGAGCAGTACTTC. It translates to CASSQVGPGPTYEQYF.

The chain recombines TRBV25-1 with TRBJ2-5, with 10 bases that match TRBD1. The junction had 7 bases not matched to a gene; V was cut back by 5 bases and J by 4 bases. This CDR3 is 15 amino acids long. CDR1 MGHDK and CDR2 SYGVNS come from the germline V gene. CDR3 nucleotide sequence: TGTGCCAGCAGTCACCTGACAGGGGGCGCAGAGACCCAGTACTTC. It is translated as CASSHLTGGAETQYF.

The gene calls are TRBV6-2 or TRBV6-3 and TRBJ2-7; D is perhaps TRBD2 (6 bases). Per germline, CDR1 MNHEY and CDR2 SVGEGT. The CDR3 sequence is 15 residues long. With 2 bases removed from V and 6 bases from J, the gap between germline ends came to 17 bases. Written as DNA, the CDR3 is TGTGCCAGCAGTTACGCCGGGAGTGGGAAGTCCGAGCAGTACTTC. The encoded protein is CASSYAGSGKSEQYF.

Here the CDR3 DNA reads TGTGCCAGTAGTACCAAAGGGACAGGGGGATATGGCTACACCTTC. It is translated as CASSTKGTGGYGYTF. The chain couples TRBV19 to TRBJ1-2; TRBD1 matches at 11 bases. The CDR3 contains 15 residues. In germline, CDR1 is LNHDA, CDR2 SQIVND (reference sequence). With 4 bases clipped from V and 5 bases from J, the junction kept 6 bases outside the gene matches.